Included here is one T cell receptor beta chain sequence, with context. Its antigen is not identified. The read ends 3 residues before the CDR3 terminus; that terminus is restored from the germline J gene. The sample originates from a study of T cells in women clearing cervical HPV infection. Study overall: Control women cleared a single incident HPV16 infection within 12 months. HLA type could not be excluded as a confounder.

The study's findings and limits: A classifier using richness and V gene abundances reached an AUC of about 0.83.

The CDR3 contains 13 residues. Germline values: CDR1 SGHDN, CDR2 FVKESK. Trimming left V 1 base short and J 4 bases short, with 8 bases between. This table comes from immunoSEQ multiplex PCR, and its TCRdb copy is limited to in-frame clones, with some not included. The sample includes over 25,000 clones. This sequence joins TRBV14 and TRBJ2-7; no reliable D call. Sequenced: blood buffy coat. The TCR originated in a woman aged 18 to 75 with a cervical HPV16 infection that either progressed to CIN3+ or cleared (not recorded which). This CDR3 is CASSQVAGYEQYF. CDR3 DNA, as far as it was read: TGTGCCAGCAGCCAAGTAGCCGGATACGAG.